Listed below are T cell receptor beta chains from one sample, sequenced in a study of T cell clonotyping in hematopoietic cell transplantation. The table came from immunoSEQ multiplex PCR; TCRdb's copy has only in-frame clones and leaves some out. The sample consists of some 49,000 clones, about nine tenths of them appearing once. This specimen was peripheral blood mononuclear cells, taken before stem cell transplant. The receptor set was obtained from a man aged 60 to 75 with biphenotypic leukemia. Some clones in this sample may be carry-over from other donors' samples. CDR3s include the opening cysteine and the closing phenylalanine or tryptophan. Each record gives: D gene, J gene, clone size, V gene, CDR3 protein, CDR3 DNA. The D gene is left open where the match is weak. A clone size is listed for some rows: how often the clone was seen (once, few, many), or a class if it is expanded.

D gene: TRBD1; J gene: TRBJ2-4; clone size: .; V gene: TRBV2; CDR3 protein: CARGGTGGGSGNKNIQYF; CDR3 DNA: TGTGCCAGGGGTGGGACAGGGGGTGGCTCCGGGAATAAAAACATTCAGTACTTC
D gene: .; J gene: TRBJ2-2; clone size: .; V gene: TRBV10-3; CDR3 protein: CAISEPEPGQDVANTGELFF; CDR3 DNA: TGTGCCATCAGTGAGCCTGAACCGGGACAAGACGTCGCGAACACCGGGGAGCTGTTTTTT
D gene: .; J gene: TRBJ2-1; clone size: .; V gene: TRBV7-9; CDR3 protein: CASSLASGLSSYNEQFF; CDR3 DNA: TGTGCCAGCAGCTTAGCGTCGGGACTTAGCTCCTACAATGAGCAGTTCTTC
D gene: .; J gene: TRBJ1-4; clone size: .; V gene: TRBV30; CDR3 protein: CAWTLGPREKLFF; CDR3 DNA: TGTGCCTGGACTCTCGGACCGAGGGAAAAACTGTTTTTT
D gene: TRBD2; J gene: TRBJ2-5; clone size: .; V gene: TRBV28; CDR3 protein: CASSFSPGLGTLQETQYF; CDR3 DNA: TGTGCCAGCAGTTTTTCGCCGGGACTAGGAACTCTCCAAGAGACCCAGTACTTC
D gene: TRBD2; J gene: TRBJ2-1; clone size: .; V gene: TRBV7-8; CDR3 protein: CASSLRLAGNNEQFF; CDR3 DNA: TGTGCCAGCAGCCTTCGACTAGCGGGGAACAATGAGCAGTTCTTC
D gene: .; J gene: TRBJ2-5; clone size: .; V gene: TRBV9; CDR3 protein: CASGFSGTSGETQYF; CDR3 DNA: TGTGCCAGCGGCTTCTCCGGGACCTCTGGAGAGACCCAGTACTTC
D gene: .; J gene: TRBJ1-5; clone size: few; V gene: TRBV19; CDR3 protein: CASSMVSNQPQHF; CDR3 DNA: TGTGCCAGTAGTATGGTGTCCAATCAGCCCCAGCATTTT
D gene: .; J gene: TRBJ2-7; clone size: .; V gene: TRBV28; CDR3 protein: CASNGGVDEQYF; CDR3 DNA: TGTGCCAGCAACGGGGGCGTCGACGAGCAGTACTTC
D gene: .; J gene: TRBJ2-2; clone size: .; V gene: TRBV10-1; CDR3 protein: CASRKNRAGELFF; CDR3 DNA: TGCGCCAGCAGAAAAAACAGGGCTGGGGAGCTGTTTTTT
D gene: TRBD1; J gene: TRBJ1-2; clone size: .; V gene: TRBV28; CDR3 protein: CASSMSGTVLYGYTF; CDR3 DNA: TGTGCCAGCAGTATGTCCGGGACAGTTCTCTATGGCTACACCTTC
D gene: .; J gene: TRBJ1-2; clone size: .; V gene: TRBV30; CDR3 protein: CAWGYYGYTF; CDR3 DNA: TGTGCCTGGGGCTATTATGGCTACACCTTC
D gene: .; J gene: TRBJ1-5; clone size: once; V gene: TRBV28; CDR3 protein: CASKVGPGPRNQPQHF; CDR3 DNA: TGTGCCAGCAAGGTGGGGCCGGGGCCTAGAAATCAGCCCCAGCATTTT
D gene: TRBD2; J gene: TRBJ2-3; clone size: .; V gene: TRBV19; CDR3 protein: CASSAPRLAESTDTQYF; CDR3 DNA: TGTGCCAGTAGTGCCCCGCGCCTAGCGGAGAGCACAGATACGCAGTATTTT
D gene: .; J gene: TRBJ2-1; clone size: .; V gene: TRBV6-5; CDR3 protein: CASSYVWFGNEQFF; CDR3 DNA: TGTGCCAGCAGTTACGTCTGGTTTGGTAATGAGCAGTTCTTC
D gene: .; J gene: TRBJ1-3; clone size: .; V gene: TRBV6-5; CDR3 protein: CASSTAGLSGNTIYF; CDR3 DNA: TGTGCCAGCAGTACCGCGGGACTCTCTGGAAACACCATATATTTT
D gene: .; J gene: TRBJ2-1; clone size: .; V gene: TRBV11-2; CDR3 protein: CASSLVGFPNNEQFF; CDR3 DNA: TGTGCCAGCAGCTTAGTAGGGTTCCCCAACAATGAGCAGTTCTTC
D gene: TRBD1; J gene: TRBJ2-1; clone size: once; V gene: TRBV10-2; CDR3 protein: CASRETGDINEQFF; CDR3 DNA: TGCGCCAGTCGGGAGACAGGGGACATCAATGAGCAGTTCTTC
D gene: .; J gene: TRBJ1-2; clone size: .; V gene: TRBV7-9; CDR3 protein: CASSLGVGGGAYGYTF; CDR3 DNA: TGTGCCAGCAGCTTAGGAGTCGGAGGGGGGGCTTATGGCTACACCTTC
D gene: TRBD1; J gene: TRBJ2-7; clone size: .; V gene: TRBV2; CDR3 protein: CASIPEGQEYEQYF; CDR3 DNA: TGTGCCAGCATCCCGGAGGGACAGGAATACGAGCAGTACTTC
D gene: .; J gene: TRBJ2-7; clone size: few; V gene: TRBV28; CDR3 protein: CASRSGRRRNTYEQYF; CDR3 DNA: TGTGCCAGCAGGTCCGGTCGGAGACGGAATACCTACGAGCAGTACTTC
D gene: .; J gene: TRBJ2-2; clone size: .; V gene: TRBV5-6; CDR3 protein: CASSTGTRGSTGELFF; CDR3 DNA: TGTGCCAGCAGCACCGGGACACGGGGGAGCACCGGGGAGCTGTTTTTT
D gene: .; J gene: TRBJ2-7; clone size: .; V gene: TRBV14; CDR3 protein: CASSQGGEQYF; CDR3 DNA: TGTGCCAGCAGCCAAGGCGGTGAGCAGTACTTC
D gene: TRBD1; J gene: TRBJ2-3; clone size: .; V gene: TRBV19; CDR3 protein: CASRETGRTDTQYF; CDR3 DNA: TGTGCCAGTAGGGAGACAGGGCGCACAGATACGCAGTATTTT
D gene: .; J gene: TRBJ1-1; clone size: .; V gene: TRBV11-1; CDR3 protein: CASSLALGNTEAFF; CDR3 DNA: TGTGCCAGCAGCTTAGCGCTTGGGAACACTGAAGCTTTCTTT
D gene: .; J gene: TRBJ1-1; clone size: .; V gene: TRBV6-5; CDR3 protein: CASSYSRGVNTEAFF; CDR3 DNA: TGTGCCAGCAGTTACTCAAGGGGGGTGAACACTGAAGCTTTCTTT
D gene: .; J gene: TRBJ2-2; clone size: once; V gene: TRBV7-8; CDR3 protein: CASSAGRGSTGELFF; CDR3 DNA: TGTGCCAGCAGCGCCGGACGGGGTAGCACCGGGGAGCTGTTTTTT
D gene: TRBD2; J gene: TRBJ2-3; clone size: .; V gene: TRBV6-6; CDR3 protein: CASSSTSGSTDTQYF; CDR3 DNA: TGTGCCAGCAGTTCGACTAGCGGGAGCACAGATACGCAGTATTTT
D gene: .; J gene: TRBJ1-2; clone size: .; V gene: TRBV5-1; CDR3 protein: CASRASSFYGYTF; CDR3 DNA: TGCGCCAGCAGAGCCAGCTCTTTCTATGGCTACACCTTC
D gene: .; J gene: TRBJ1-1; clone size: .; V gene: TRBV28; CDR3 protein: CASSFLSGLSTEAFF; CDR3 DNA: TGTGCCAGCAGTTTTCTTTCTGGGTTAAGCACTGAAGCTTTCTTT
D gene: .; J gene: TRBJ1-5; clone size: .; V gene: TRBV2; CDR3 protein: CASNTRDQPQHF; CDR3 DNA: TGTGCCAGTAATACAAGAGATCAGCCCCAGCATTTT
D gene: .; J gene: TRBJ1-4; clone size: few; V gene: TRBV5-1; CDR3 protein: CASKLEGFYEKLFF; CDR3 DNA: TGCGCCAGTAAGCTTGAAGGGTTTTATGAAAAACTGTTTTTT
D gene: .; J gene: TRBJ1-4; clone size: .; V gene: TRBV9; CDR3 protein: CASSSLRGPGEKLFF; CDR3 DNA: TGTGCCAGCAGCTCCCTCCGGGGGCCGGGTGAAAAACTGTTTTTT
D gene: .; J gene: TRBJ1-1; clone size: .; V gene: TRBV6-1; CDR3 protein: CASSMLGGLTEAFF; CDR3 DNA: TGTGCCAGCAGTATGCTCGGGGGCCTCACTGAAGCTTTCTTT
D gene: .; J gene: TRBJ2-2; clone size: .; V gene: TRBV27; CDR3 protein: CASSLSGTGELFF; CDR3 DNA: TGTGCCAGCAGCCTAAGCGGGACCGGGGAGCTGTTTTTT
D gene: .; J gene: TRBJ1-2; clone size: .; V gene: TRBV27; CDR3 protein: CASSSLRHLPLYGYTF; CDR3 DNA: TGTGCCAGCAGTTCCCTCAGACACCTGCCTCTCTATGGCTACACCTTC
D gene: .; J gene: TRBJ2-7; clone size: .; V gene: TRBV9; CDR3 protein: CASSVGTVGYEQYF; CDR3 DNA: TGTGCCAGCAGCGTAGGGACAGTCGGGTACGAGCAGTACTTC
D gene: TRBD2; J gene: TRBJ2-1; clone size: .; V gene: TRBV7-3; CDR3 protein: CASSLSTSVGNNEQFF; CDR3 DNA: TGTGCCAGCAGCTTATCGACTAGCGTGGGAAACAATGAGCAGTTCTTC
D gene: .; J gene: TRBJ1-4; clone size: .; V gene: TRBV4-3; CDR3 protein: CASSQDGREKLFF; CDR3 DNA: TGCGCCAGCAGCCAAGATGGTAGGGAAAAACTGTTTTTT
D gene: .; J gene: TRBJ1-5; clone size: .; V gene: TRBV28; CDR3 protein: CASSVPAGVGRQPQHF; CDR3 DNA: TGTGCCAGCAGTGTCCCCGCGGGGGTCGGGCGTCAGCCCCAGCATTTT
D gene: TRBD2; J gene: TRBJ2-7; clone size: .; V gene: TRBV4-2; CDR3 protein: CASSLLAGGGEQYF; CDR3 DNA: TGTGCCAGCAGCCTACTCGCGGGAGGCGGGGAGCAGTACTTC
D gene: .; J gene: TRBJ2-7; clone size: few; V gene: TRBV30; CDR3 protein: CAWSPRERGYEQYF; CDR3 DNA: TGTGCCTGGAGTCCCCGCGAACGGGGGTACGAGCAGTACTTC
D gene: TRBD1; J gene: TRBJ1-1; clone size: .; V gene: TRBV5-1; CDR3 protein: CASRRQGGNTEAFF; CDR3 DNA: TGCGCCAGCAGACGACAGGGAGGAAACACTGAAGCTTTCTTT
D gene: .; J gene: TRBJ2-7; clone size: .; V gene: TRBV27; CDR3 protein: CASSFGKGKQYF; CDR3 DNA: TGTGCCAGCAGCTTTGGAAAGGGTAAGCAGTACTTC
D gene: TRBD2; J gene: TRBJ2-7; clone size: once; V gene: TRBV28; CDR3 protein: CASSPPGGRFYEQYF; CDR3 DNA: TGTGCCAGCAGTCCGCCGGGCGGGAGGTTTTACGAGCAGTACTTC
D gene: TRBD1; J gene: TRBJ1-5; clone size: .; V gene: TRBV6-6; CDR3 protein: CASTRGQVISNQPQHF; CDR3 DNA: TGTGCCAGCACTCGAGGACAGGTAATCAGCAATCAGCCCCAGCATTTT
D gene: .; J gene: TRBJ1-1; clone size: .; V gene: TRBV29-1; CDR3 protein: CSVRYDEAFF; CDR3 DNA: TGCAGCGTTCGATACGATGAAGCTTTCTTT
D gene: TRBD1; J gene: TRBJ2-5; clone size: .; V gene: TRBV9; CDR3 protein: CASSAGTGPTQYF; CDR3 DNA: TGTGCCAGCAGCGCTGGGACAGGGCCAACCCAGTACTTC
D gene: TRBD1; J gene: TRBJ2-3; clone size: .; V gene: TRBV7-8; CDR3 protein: CASSLINYRGVLSRSTDTQYF; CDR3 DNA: TGTGCCAGCAGTCTCATTAACTACAGGGGAGTGTTGTCCCGGAGCACAGATACGCAGTATTTT
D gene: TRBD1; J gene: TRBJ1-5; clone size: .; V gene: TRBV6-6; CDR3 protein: CASTPDRSNQPQHF; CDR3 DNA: TGTGCCAGCACCCCGGACAGGAGCAATCAGCCCCAGCATTTT
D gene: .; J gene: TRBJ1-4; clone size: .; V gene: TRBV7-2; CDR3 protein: CASSLGTGSGEKLFF; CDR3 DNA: TGTGCCAGCAGCTTAGGAACAGGATCGGGCGAAAAACTGTTTTTT
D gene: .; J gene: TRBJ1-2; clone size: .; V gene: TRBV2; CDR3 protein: CASRGTDRYGYTF; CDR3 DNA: TGTGCCAGCAGGGGGACGGACCGCTATGGCTACACCTTC
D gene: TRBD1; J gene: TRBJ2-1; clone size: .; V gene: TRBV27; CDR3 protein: CASSFNPGGNNEQFF; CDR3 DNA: TGTGCCAGCAGTTTTAATCCAGGGGGTAACAATGAGCAGTTCTTC
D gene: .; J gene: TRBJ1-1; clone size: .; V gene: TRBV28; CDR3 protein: CASSLWWATENTEAFF; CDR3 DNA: TGTGCCAGCAGTTTATGGTGGGCAACAGAGAACACTGAAGCTTTCTTT
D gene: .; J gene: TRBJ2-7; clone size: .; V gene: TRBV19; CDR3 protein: CASSSGGTSTYEQYF; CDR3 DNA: TGTGCCAGTAGTTCCGGCGGGACTTCCACCTACGAGCAGTACTTC
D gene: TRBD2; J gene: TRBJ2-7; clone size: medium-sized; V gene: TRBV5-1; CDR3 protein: CASSLETSGNYEQYF; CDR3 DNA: TGCGCCAGCAGCTTGGAAACTAGCGGGAACTACGAGCAGTACTTC
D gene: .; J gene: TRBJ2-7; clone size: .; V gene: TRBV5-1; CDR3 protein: CASTPEGASTEQYF; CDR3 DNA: TGCGCCAGCACTCCGGAGGGGGCGTCCACCGAGCAGTACTTC
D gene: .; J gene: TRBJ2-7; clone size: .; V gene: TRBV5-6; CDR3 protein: CASSPSGYEQYF; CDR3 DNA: TGTGCCAGCAGCCCTTCGGGATACGAGCAGTACTTC
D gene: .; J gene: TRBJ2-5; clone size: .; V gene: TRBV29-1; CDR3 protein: CSVWWGSAKETQYF; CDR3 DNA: TGCAGCGTGTGGTGGGGTAGCGCTAAAGAGACCCAGTACTTC